The sequence of this T cell receptor beta chain was determined in a study of T cell responses to AZD1222 COVID-19 vaccine. The sample holds a few counts of this clone. V lost 0 bases and J 4 bases, leaving 18 bases between the germline ends. Germline V lookup: CDR1 WSHSY, CDR2 SAAADI. This CDR3 contains 17 residues. Generated by immunoSEQ multiplex PCR, the TCRdb table keeps only in-frame clones and is missing some. The sample shows 150,000 or so clones, approximately 91% of them seen only once. The receptor's source is an adult who received the AZD1222 COVID-19 vaccine. The sample was peripheral blood, taken 28 days after the second AZD1222 dose. This chain links TRBV10-2 with TRBJ2-5; D remains unclear. In nucleotides, the CDR3 is TGCGCCAGCAGTGAGTCGTACTACCTGGCCCCCGGAGAGACCCAGTACTTC. It encodes CASSESYYLAPGETQYF.